This T cell receptor beta chain comes out of a study of vaccination and CD4 T cells after COVID-19. Study context: Overlapping SARS-CoV-2, HCoV-NL63, HCoV-OC43 and HCoV-229E spike peptides stimulated the cells.

V lost 1 base to trimming and J lost 4 bases, with 8 bases between them. Germline-derived CDR1 and CDR2 are SEHNR and FQNEAQ (reference sequence). The CDR3 has 15 residues. The treatment denotes: approximately nine-day PBMC culture with coronavirus spike peptide pools or control peptides (ViraFEST assay). Healthy people given the vaccine had no prior SARS-CoV-2 infection (nucleocapsid antibodies were negative before and after vaccination). Cultured CD4+ T cells had their DNA profiled by the Oncomine TCR Beta short-read assay. TCRdb re-derived calls from the PCR reads in MiXCR, one entry per CDR3 protein. The sample lists 20,000 to 25,000 distinct CDR3 sequences; about 62% were seen once. Regarding this clonotype: Its antigen is not known.

The chain combines TRBV7-9 with TRBJ1-6; D call uncertain. The sequencing here drew on CD4+ T cells from blood, cultured in vitro, taken before SARS-CoV-2 vaccination. This receptor was obtained from a human donor who received a COVID-19 vaccine. CDR3 sequence: CASSLVRGYNSPLHF. CDR3 bases: TGTGCCAGCAGCTTAGTTCGGGGTTATAATTCACCCCTCCACTTT.